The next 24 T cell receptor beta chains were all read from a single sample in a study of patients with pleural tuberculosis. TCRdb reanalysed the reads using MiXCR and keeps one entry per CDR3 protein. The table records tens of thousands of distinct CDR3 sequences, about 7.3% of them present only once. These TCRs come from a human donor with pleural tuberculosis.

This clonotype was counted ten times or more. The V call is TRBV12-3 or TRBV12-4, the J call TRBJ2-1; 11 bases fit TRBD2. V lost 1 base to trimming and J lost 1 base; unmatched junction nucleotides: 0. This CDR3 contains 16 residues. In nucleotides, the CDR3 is TGTGCCAGCAGTTTAGGGACTAGCGGGTCCTACAATGAGCAGTTCTTC. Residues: CASSLGTSGSYNEQFF.

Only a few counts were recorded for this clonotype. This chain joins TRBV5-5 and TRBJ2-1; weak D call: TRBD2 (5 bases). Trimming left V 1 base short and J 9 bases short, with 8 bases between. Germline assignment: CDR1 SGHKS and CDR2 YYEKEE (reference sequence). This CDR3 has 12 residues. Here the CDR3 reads CASSLFRGEQFF. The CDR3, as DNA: TGTGCCAGCAGCTTGTTCCGGGGTGAGCAGTTCTTC.

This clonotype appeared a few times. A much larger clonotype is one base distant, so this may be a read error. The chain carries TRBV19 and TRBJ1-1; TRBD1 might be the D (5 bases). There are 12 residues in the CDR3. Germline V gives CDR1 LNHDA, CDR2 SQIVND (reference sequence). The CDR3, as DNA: TGTGCCGGTAGTTTCCCGGGACGGGAAGCTTTCTTT. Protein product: CAGSFPGREAFF.

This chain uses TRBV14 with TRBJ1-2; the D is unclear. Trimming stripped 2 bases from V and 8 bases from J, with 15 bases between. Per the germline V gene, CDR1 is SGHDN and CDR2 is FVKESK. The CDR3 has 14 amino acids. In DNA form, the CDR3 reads TGTGCCAGCAGCCAAACCCCAGCAGGTTACGGCTACACCTTC. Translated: CASSQTPAGYGYTF.

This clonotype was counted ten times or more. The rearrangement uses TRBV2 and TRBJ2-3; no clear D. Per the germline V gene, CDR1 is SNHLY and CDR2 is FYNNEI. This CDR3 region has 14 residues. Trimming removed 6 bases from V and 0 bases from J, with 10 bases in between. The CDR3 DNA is TGTGCCAGCAGGCTAACTCAGAGCACAGATACGCAGTATTTT. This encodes CASRLTQSTDTQYF.

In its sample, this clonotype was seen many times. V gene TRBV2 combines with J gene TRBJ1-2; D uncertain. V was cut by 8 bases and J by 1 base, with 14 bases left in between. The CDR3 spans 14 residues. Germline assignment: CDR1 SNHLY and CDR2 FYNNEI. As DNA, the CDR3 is TGTGCCAGCTCACGAGAAGCCTTTAACTATGGCTACACCTTC. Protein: CASSREAFNYGYTF.

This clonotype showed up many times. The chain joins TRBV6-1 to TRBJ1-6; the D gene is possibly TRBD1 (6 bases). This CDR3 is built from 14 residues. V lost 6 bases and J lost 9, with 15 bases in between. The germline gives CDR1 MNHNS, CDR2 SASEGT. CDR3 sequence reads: CASRPGAHGSPLHF. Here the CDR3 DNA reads TGTGCCAGCAGGCCGGGGGCCCACGGTTCACCCCTCCACTTT.

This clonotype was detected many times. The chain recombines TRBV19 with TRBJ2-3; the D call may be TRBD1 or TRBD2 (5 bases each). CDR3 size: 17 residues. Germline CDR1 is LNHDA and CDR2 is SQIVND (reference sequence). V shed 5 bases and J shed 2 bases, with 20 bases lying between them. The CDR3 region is CASSGVGTPFFTDTQYF. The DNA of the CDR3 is TGTGCCAGTAGTGGTGTAGGGACGCCCTTCTTCACAGATACGCAGTATTTT.

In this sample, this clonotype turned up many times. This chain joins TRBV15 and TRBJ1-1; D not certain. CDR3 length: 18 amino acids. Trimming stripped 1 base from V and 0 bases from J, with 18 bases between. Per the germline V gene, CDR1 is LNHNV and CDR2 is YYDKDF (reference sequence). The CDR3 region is CATSRGAQRSAMNTEAFF. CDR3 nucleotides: TGTGCCACCAGCAGAGGGGCGCAGAGAAGTGCTATGAACACTGAAGCTTTCTTT.

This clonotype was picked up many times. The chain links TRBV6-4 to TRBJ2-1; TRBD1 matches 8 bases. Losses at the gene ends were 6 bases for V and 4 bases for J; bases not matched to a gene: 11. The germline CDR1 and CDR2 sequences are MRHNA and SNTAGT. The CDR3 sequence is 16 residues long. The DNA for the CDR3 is TGTGCCAGCAGGGACGTACGGGGACAGGTTTACAATGAGCAGTTCTTC. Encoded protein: CASRDVRGQVYNEQFF.

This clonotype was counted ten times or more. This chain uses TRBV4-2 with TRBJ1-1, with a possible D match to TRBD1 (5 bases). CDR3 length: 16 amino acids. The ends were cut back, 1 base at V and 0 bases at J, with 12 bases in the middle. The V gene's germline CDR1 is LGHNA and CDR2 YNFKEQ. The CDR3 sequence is CASSQVGDGMNTEAFF. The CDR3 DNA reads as TGTGCCAGCAGCCAAGTGGGGGACGGGATGAACACTGAAGCTTTCTTT.

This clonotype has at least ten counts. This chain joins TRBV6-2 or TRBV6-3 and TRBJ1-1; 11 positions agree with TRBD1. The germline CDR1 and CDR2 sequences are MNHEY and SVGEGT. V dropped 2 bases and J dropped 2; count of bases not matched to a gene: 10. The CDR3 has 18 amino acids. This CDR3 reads CASSYPTGTGGSNTEAFF. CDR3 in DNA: TGTGCCAGCAGTTACCCGACCGGGACAGGGGGATCAAACACTGAAGCTTTCTTT.

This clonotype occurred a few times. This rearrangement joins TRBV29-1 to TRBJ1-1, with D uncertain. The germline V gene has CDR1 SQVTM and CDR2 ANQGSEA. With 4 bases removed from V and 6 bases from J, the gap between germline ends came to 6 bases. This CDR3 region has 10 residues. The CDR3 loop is CSVGEPEAFF. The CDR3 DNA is TGCAGCGTTGGGGAACCTGAAGCTTTCTTT. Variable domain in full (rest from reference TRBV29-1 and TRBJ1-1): SAVISQKPSRDICQRGTSLTIQCQVDSQVTMMFWYRQQPGQSLTLIATANQGSEATYESGFVIDKFPISRPNLTFSTLTVSNMSPEDSSIYLCSVGEPEAFFGQGTRLTVV.

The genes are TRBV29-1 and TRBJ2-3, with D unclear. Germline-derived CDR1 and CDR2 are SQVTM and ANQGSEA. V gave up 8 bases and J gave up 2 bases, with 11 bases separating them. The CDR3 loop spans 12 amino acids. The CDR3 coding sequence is TGCAGCCTGGAAACAACCACAGATACGCAGTATTTT. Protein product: CSLETTTDTQYF.

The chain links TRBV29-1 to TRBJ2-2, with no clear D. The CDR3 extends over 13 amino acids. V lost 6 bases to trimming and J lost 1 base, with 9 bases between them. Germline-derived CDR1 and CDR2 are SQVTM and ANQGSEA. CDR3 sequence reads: CSVWKGNTGELFF. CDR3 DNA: TGCAGCGTCTGGAAGGGGAACACCGGGGAGCTGTTTTTT.

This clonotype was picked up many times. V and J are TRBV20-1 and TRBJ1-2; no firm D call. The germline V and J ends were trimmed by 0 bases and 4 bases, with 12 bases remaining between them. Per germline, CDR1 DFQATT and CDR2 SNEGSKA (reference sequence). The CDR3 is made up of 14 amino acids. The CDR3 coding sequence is TGCAGTGCTAGAGATCCGGGTAGTCCCTATGGCTACACCTTC. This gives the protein CSARDPGSPYGYTF.

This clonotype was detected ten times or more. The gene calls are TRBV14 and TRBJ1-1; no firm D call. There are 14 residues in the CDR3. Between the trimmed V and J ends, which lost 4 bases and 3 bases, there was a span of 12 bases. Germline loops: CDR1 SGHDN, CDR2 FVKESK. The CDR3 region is CASSPSGRYTEAFF. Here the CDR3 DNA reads TGTGCCAGCAGCCCCTCAGGCCGGTACACTGAAGCTTTCTTT.

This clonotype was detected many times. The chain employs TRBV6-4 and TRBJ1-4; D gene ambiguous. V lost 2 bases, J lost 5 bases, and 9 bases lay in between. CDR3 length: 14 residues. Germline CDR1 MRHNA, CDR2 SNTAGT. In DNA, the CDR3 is TGTGCCAGCAGTGACGGCAGCCTCAATGAAAAACTGTTTTTT. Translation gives CASSDGSLNEKLFF.

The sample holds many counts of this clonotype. This CDR3 is CASSQGRENTEAFF. The CDR3 coding sequence is TGCGCCAGCAGCCAAGGCAGGGAGAACACTGAAGCTTTCTTT. The chain has TRBV4-3 and TRBJ1-1; possibly TRBD1 for D (5 bases). Trimming pared 1 base from V and 1 base from J, leaving 7 bases between. CDR1 is LGHNA and CDR2 is YSLEER in the germline V gene. CDR3 length: 14 amino acids.

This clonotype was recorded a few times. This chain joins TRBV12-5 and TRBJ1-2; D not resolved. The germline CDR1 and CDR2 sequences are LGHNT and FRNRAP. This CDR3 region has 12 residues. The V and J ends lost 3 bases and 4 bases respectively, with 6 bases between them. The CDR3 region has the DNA TGTGCTAGTGGTTTAGATACCTATGGCTACACCTTC. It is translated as CASGLDTYGYTF.

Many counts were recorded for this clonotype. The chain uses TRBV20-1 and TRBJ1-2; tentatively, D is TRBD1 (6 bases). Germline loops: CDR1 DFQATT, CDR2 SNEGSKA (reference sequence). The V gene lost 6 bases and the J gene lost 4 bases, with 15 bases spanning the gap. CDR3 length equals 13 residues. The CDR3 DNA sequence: TGCAGTGCCCTCCCCGACAGGCCCTATGGCTACACCTTC. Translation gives CSALPDRPYGYTF.

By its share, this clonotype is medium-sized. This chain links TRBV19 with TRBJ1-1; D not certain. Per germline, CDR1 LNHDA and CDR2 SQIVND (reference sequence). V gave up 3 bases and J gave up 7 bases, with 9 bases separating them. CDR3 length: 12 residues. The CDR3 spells CASSIIGDEAFF. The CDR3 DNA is TGTGCCAGTAGTATTATCGGTGATGAAGCTTTCTTT.

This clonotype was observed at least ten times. The CDR3 DNA follows: TGTGCCAGCAGATCCCTTCAGGGCGCTCGGAGGTCACCCCTCCACTTT. Translating gives CASRSLQGARRSPLHF. The chain recombines TRBV12-3 or TRBV12-4 with TRBJ1-6, with a weak D call TRBD1 (5 bases). The CDR3 consists of 16 residues. The V end was cut by 6 bases, the J end by 10 bases, with 22 bases between.

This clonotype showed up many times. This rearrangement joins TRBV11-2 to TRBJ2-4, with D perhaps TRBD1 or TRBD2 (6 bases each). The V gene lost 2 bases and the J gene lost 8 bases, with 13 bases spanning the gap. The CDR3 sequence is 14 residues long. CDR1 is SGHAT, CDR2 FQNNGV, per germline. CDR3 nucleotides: TGTGCCAGCAGCTTAAATAGGGGGGCGGACATTCAGTACTTC. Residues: CASSLNRGADIQYF.